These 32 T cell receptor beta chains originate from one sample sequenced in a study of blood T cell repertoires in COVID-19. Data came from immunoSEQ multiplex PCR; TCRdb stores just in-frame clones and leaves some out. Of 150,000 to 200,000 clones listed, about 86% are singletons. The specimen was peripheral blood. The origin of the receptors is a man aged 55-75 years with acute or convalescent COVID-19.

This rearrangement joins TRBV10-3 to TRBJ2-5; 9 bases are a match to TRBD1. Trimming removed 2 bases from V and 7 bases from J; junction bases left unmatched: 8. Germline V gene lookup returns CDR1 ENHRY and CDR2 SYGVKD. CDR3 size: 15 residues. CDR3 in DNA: TGTGCCATCAGTGAGACCGGGACAGGGTCGGCGACCCAGTACTTC. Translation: CAISETGTGSATQYF.

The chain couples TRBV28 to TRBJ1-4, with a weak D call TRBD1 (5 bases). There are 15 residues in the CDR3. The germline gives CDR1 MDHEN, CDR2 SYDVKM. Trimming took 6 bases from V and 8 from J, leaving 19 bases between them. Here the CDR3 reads CASSKTGGTGEKLFF. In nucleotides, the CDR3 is TGTGCCAGCAGCAAGACGGGGGGGACTGGGGAAAAACTGTTTTTT.

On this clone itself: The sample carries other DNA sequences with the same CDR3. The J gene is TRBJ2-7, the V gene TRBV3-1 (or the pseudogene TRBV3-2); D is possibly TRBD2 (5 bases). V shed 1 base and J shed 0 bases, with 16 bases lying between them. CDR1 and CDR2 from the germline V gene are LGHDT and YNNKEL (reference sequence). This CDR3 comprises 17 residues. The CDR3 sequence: CASSQGGLSGYSYEQYF. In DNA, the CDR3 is TGTGCCAGCAGCCAAGGAGGCTTGAGCGGCTACTCCTACGAGCAGTACTTC.

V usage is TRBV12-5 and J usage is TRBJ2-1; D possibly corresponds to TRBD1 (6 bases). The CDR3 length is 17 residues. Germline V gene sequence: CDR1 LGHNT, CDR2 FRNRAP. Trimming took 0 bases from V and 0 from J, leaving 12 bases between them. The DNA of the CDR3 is TGTGCTAGTGGTTTGGTGCTGGGGGCGGTCTCCTACAATGAGCAGTTCTTC. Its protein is CASGLVLGAVSYNEQFF.

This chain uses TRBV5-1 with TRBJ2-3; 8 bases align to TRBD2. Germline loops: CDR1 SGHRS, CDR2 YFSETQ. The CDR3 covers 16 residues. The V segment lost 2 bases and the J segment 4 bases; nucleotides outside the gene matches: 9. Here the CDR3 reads CASSFGAGARADTQYF. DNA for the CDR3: TGCGCCAGCAGCTTTGGAGCGGGGGCTAGAGCAGATACGCAGTATTTT. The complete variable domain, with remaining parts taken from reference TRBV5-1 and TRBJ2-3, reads KAGVTQTPRYLIKTRGQQVTLSCSPISGHRSVSWYQQTPGQGLQFLFEYFSETQRNKGNFPGRFSGRQFSNSRSEMNVSTLELGDSALYLCASSFGAGARADTQYFGPGTRLTVL.

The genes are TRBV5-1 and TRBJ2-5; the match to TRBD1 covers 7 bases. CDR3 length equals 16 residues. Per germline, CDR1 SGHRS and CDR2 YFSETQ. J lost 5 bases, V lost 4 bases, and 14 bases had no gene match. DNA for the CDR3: TGCGCCAGCAGCCTATTTGGACAGGAGATGCGCGAGACCCAGTACTTC. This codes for CASSLFGQEMRETQYF.

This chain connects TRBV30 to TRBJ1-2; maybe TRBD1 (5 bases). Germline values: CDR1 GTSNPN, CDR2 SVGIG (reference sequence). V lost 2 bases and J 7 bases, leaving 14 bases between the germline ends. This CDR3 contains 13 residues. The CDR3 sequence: CAWSPGHSSGYTF. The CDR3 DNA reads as TGTGCCTGGAGTCCAGGGCATTCTAGTGGCTACACCTTC.

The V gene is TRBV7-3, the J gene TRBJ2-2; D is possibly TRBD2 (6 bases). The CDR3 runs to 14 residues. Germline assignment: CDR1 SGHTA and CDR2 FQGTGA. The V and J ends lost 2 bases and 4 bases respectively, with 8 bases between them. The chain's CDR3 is CASSLGGITGELFF. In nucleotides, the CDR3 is TGTGCCAGCAGCTTAGGGGGGATCACCGGGGAGCTGTTTTTT. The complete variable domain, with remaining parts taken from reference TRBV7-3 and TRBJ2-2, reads GAGVSQTPSNKVTEKGKYVELRCDPISGHTALYWYRQSLGQGPEFLIYFQGTGAADDSGLPNDRFFAVRPEGSVSTLKIQRTERGDSAVYLCASSLGGITGELFFGEGSRLTVL.

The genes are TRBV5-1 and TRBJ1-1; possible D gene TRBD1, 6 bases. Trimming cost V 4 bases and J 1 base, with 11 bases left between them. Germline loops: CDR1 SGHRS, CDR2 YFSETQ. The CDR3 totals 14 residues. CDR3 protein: CASSGEQGNTEAFF. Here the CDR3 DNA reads TGCGCCAGCAGCGGAGAACAGGGGAACACTGAAGCTTTCTTT.

CDR3 protein: CASSQDAGLPYGYTF. CDR3 nucleotide sequence: TGCGCCAGCAGCCAAGATGCGGGACTGCCCTATGGCTACACCTTC. The chain employs TRBV4-1 and TRBJ1-2; weak D call: TRBD1 (5 bases). Trimming removed 0 bases at V and 4 bases at J, with 12 bases between. Germline V gene data show CDR1 as MGHRA and CDR2 as YSYEKL. There are 15 residues in the CDR3.

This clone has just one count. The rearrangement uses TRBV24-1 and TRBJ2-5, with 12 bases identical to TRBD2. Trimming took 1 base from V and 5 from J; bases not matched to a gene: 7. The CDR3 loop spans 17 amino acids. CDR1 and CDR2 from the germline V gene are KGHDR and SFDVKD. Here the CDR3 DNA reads TGTGCCACCAGTGATTTCGCGACTAGCGGGAGTCGGGAGACCCAGTACTTC. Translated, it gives CATSDFATSGSRETQYF.

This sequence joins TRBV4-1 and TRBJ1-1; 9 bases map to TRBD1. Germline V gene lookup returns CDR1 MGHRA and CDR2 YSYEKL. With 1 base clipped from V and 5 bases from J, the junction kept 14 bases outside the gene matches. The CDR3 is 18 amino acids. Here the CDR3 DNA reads TGCGCCAGCAGCCAAGCCATAATTGGGGACAGGGCGAAGACTGAAGCTTTCTTT. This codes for CASSQAIIGDRAKTEAFF.

CDR3 DNA: TGTGCCAGCAGCCCCGTCGACAGGGCCCTCCAAGAGACCCAGTACTTC. This translates into CASSPVDRALQETQYF. The rearrangement joins TRBV9 to TRBJ2-5; TRBD1 matches 7 bases. From germline, CDR1 is SGDLS and CDR2 YYNGEE. CDR3 length: 16 amino acids. The V segment lost 4 bases and the J segment 1 base; nucleotides outside the gene matches: 10.

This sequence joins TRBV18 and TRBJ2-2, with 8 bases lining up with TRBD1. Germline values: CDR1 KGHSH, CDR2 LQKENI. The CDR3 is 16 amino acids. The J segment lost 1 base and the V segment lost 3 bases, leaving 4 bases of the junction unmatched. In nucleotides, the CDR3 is TGTGCCAGCTCACCTCCCGGGACAGGGAACACCGGGGAGCTGTTTTTT. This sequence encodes CASSPPGTGNTGELFF.

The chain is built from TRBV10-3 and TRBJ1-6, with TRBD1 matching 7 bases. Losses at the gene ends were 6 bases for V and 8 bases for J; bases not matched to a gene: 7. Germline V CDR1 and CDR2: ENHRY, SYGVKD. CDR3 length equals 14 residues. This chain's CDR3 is CAISPDRRYSPLHF. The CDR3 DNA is TGTGCCATCAGCCCGGACAGGCGCTATTCACCCCTCCACTTT.

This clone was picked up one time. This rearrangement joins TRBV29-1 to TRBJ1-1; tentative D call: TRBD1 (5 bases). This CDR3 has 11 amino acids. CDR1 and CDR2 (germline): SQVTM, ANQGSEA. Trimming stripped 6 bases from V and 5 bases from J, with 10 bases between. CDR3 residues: CSVPQGTEAFF. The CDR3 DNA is TGCAGCGTACCTCAGGGAACTGAAGCTTTCTTT.

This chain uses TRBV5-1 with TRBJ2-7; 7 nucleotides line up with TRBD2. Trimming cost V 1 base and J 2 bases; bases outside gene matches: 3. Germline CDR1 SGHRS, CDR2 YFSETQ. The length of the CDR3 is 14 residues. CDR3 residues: CASSLSGTTYEQYF. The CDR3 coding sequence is TGCGCCAGCAGCTTGAGCGGGACTACCTACGAGCAGTACTTC.

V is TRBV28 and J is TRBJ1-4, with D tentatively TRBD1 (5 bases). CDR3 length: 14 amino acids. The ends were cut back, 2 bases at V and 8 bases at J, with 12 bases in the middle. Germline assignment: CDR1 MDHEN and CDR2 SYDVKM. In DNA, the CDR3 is TGTGCCAGCAGTTTAGTCAGGGAAGGCGAAAAACTGTTTTTT. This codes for CASSLVREGEKLFF. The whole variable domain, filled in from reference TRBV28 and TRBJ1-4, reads DVKVTQSSRYLVKRTGEKVFLECVQDMDHENMFWYRQDPGLGLRLIYFSYDVKMKEKGDIPEGYSVSREKKERFSLILESASTNQTSMYLCASSLVREGEKLFFGSGTQLSVL.

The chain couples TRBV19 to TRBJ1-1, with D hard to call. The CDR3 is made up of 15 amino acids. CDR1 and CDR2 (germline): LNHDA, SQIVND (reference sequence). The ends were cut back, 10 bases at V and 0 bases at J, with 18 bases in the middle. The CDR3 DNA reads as TGTGCCACCACCCCTGAGGGAGGATTGAACACTGAAGCTTTCTTT. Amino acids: CATTPEGGLNTEAFF.

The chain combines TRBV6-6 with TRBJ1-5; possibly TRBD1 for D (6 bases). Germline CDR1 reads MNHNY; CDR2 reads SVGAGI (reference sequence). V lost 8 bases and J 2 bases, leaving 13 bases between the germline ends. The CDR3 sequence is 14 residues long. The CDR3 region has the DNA TGTGCCAGCTCCGGGGAGGGGGGCAATCAGCCCCAGCATTTT. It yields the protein CASSGEGGNQPQHF.

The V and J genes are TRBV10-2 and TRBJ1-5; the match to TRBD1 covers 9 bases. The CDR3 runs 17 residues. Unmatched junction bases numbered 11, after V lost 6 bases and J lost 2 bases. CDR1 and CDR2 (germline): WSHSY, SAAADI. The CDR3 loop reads CASSSWDRVEGNQPQHF. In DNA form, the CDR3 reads TGCGCCAGCAGCTCCTGGGACAGGGTCGAGGGCAATCAGCCCCAGCATTTT.

DNA for the CDR3: TGTGCCAGCAGTTTTGGGACAGGGGGTGGTAATGAAAAACTGTTTTTT. This sequence encodes CASSFGTGGGNEKLFF. This chain joins TRBV28 and TRBJ1-4; 11 nucleotides agree with TRBD1. CDR1 and CDR2 from the germline V gene are MDHEN and SYDVKM. This CDR3 spans 16 amino acids. V shed 3 bases and J 4 bases; nucleotides not matched to a gene: 4.

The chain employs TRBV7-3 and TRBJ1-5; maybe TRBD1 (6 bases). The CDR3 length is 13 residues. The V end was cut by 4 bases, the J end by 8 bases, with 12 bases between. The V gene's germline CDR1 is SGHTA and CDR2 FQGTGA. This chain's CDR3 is CASSSQAGEPQHF. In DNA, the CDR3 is TGTGCCAGCAGCTCCCAGGCAGGGGAGCCCCAGCATTTT.

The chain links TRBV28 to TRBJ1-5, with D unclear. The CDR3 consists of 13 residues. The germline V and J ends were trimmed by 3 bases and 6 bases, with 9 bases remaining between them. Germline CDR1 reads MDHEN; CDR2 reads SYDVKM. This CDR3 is CASSFMSSQPQHF. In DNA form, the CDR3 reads TGTGCCAGCAGTTTTATGAGTAGTCAGCCCCAGCATTTT.

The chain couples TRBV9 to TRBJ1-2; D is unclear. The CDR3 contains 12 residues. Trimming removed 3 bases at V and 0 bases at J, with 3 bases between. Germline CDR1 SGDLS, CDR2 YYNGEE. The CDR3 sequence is CASSDTNYGYTF. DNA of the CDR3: TGTGCCAGCAGCGATACTAACTATGGCTACACCTTC.

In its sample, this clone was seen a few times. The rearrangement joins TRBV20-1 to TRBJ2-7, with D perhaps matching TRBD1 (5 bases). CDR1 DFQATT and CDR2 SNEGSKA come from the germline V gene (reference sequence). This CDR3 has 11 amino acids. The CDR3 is CSPRASYEQYF. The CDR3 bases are TGCAGCCCCAGGGCCTCCTACGAGCAGTACTTC.

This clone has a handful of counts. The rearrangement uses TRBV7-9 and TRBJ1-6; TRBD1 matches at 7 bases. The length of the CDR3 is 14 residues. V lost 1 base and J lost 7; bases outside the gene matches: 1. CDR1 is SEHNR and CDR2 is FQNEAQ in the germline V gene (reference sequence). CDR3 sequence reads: CASSLEQGNSPLHF. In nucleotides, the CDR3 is TGTGCCAGCAGCTTAGAACAGGGGAATTCACCCCTCCACTTT.

The CDR3 DNA is TGCGCCAGCAGCTCCGGGACAGGGTTGCCCTACGAGCAGTACTTC. Amino acids: CASSSGTGLPYEQYF. The J gene is TRBJ2-7, the V gene TRBV5-1; 9 bases map to TRBD1. CDR1 and CDR2 (germline): SGHRS, YFSETQ. The junction had 6 bases not matched to a gene; V was cut back by 3 bases and J by 2 bases. This CDR3 has 15 amino acids.

DNA of the CDR3: TGTGCCACTTCCTCAGGGGCGGGTTCTGGCTACACCTTC. Its protein is CATSSGAGSGYTF. The chain carries TRBV15 and TRBJ1-2; maybe TRBD1 (6 bases). The CDR3 contains 13 residues. Germline lookup yields CDR1 LNHNV and CDR2 YYDKDF (reference sequence). V was clipped by 9 bases and J by 7 bases, with 18 bases between them.

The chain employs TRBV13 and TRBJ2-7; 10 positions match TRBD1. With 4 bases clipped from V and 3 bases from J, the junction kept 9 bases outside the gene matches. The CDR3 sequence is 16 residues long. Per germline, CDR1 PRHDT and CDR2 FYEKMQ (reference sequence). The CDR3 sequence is CASSSPGTGDHYEQYF. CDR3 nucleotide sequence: TGTGCCAGCAGCTCGCCCGGGACAGGGGACCACTACGAGCAGTACTTC.

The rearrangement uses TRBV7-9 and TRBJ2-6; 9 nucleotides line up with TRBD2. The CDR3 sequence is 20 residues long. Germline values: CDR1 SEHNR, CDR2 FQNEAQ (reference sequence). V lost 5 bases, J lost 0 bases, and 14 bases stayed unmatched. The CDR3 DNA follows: TGTGCCAGCAGCACAGTCCTGGGGCTAGCGGGACCCTCTGGGGCCAACGTCCTGACTTTC. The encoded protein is CASSTVLGLAGPSGANVLTF.

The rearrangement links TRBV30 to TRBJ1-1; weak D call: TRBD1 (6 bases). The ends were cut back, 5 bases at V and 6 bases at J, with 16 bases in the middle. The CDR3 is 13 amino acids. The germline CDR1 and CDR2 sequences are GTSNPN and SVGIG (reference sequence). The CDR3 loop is CAWAGQLGSEAFF. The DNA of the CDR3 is TGTGCCTGGGCCGGACAGTTGGGGTCTGAAGCTTTCTTT.